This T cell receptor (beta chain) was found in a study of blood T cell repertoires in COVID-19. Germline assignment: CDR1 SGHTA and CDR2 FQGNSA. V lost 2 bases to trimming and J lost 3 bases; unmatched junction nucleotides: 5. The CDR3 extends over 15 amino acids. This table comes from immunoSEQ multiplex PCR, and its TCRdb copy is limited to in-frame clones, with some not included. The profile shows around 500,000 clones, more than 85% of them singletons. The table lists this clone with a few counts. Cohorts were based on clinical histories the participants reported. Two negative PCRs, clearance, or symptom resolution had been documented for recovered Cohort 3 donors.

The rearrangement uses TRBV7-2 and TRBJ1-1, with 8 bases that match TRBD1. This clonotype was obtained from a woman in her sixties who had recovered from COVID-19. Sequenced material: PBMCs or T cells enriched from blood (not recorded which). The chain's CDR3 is CASSLMTGAYTEAFF. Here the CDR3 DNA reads TGTGCCAGCAGCTTAATGACAGGGGCCTACACTGAAGCTTTCTTT.